Below, 13 T cell receptor beta chains from the same sample are listed, as sequenced in a study of identifying expanded T cells in peripheral blood (dated by TCRdb to about 2019). The library was produced with the immunoSEQ multiplex PCR assay. TCRdb took this table from immuneACCESS and kept in-frame rearrangements with V and J called. Such tables lack part of the clones; where checked against another copy, unresolved V genes explain under half of the gap, and the rest is unexplained. This sample has around 99,000 clones in its table, and 88% of those were observed once. Together, the top ten hold just under 8.5% of the sample. Specimen: blood. The source is a person aged 18 to 75 in good health.

The rearrangement joins TRBV6-4 to TRBJ2-3; 9 nucleotides agree with TRBD1. This CDR3 is built from 15 residues. Looked up from germline, CDR1 is MRHNA and CDR2 is SNTAGT. Unmatched junction bases numbered 2, after V lost 0 bases and J lost 4 bases. CDR3 loop: CASSDSGTGSDTQYF. CDR3 in DNA: TGTGCCAGCAGTGACTCCGGGACAGGGTCAGATACGCAGTATTTT.

The J gene is TRBJ2-3, the V gene TRBV5-4, with a possible D match to TRBD2 (7 bases). Germline assignment: CDR1 SGHNT and CDR2 YYREEE (reference sequence). The CDR3 length is 16 residues. Trimming cost V 4 bases and J 1 base, with 16 bases left between them. Here the CDR3 reads CASSPLGGVGTDTQYF. The CDR3 DNA is TGTGCCAGCAGCCCTTTAGGGGGGGTCGGCACAGATACGCAGTATTTT.

The rearrangement uses TRBV19 and TRBJ1-5; no firm D call. This CDR3 has 13 amino acids. With 7 bases removed from V and 5 bases from J, the gap between germline ends came to 12 bases. CDR1 is LNHDA, CDR2 SQIVND, per germline (reference sequence). CDR3 protein: CASNTNRDQPQHF. CDR3 in DNA: TGTGCCAGTAACACAAACCGGGATCAGCCCCAGCATTTT. The full variable domain, with the rest looked up from reference TRBV19 and TRBJ1-5, is DGGITQSPKYLFRKEGQNVTLSCEQNLNHDAMYWYRQDPGQGLRLIYYSQIVNDFQKGDIAEGYSVSREKKESFPLTVTSAQKNPTAFYLCASNTNRDQPQHFGDGTRLSIL.

This chain joins TRBV30 and TRBJ1-4, with 8 bases that match TRBD1. After removal of 4 bases from V and 8 bases from J, the junction contained 9 bases not matched to a gene. The V gene's germline CDR1 is GTSNPN and CDR2 SVGIG (reference sequence). This CDR3 is 14 amino acids long. The CDR3 coding sequence is TGTGCCTGGAACTCCGGACAGGGAGGCGAAAAACTGTTTTTT. It yields the protein CAWNSGQGGEKLFF.

The V gene is TRBV5-1, the J gene TRBJ1-2; no reliable D call. Germline CDR1 reads SGHRS; CDR2 reads YFSETQ. The V and J ends lost 0 bases and 4 bases respectively, with 19 bases between them. This CDR3 contains 17 residues. In DNA, the CDR3 is TGCGCCAGCAGCTTGGATCCAACCGGAGAACTAGGCTATGGCTACACCTTC. Protein product: CASSLDPTGELGYGYTF. Supplemented by reference TRBV5-1 and TRBJ1-2, the full variable domain reads KAGVTQTPRYLIKTRGQQVTLSCSPISGHRSVSWYQQTPGQGLQFLFEYFSETQRNKGNFPGRFSGRQFSNSRSEMNVSTLELGDSALYLCASSLDPTGELGYGYTFGSGTRLTVV.

V usage is TRBV2 and J usage is TRBJ2-6; 9 bases agree with TRBD1. The CDR3 consists of 18 residues. V gave up 6 bases and J gave up 0 bases; unmatched junction bases: 9. CDR1 and CDR2 from the germline V gene are SNHLY and FYNNEI. The chain's CDR3 is CASRRPGQGSSGANVLTF. The CDR3, as DNA: TGTGCCAGCAGGCGCCCGGGACAGGGTAGCTCTGGGGCCAACGTCCTGACTTTC.

V is TRBV7-9 and J is TRBJ2-2, with D unresolved. Germline V gives CDR1 SEHNR, CDR2 FQNEAQ (reference sequence). There are 13 residues in the CDR3. Between the trimmed V and J ends, which lost 5 bases and 5 bases, there was a span of 9 bases. The CDR3 bases are TGTGCCAGCAGCCAATTAGATACCGGGGAGCTGTTTTTT. Its protein is CASSQLDTGELFF.

The rearrangement uses TRBV2 and TRBJ1-1; TRBD1 matches 10 bases. The J segment lost 6 bases and the V segment lost 9 bases, leaving 4 bases of the junction unmatched. Germline V gene data show CDR1 as SNHLY and CDR2 as FYNNEI. The CDR3 runs to 12 residues. CDR3: CARRQGASEAFF. Here the CDR3 DNA reads TGTGCCAGAAGACAGGGGGCATCTGAAGCTTTCTTT.

The chain uses TRBV7-2 and TRBJ2-1; TRBD2 agrees at 9 bases. CDR3 length: 16 amino acids. CDR1 and CDR2 from the germline V gene are SGHTA and FQGNSA. V was pared by 2 bases and J by 6 bases, with 8 bases of the junction left unmatched. The chain's CDR3 is CASSLSAIAGVNEQFF. CDR3 DNA: TGTGCCAGCAGCTTAAGTGCCATAGCGGGGGTCAATGAGCAGTTCTTC.

The genes are TRBV7-6 and TRBJ2-3; D is unresolved. Germline-derived CDR1 and CDR2 are SGHVS and FNYEAQ. V dropped 0 bases and J dropped 1 base, with 11 bases sitting between them. The CDR3 contains 16 residues. CDR3 sequence (DNA): TGTGCCAGCAGCTTAGCACCTGGAGCTGGCACAGATACGCAGTATTTT. Amino acids: CASSLAPGAGTDTQYF.

The gene calls are TRBV30 and TRBJ2-5; D remains ambiguous. The CDR3 runs to 14 residues. Trimming removed 0 bases at V and 5 bases at J, with 13 bases between. Germline V gene sequence: CDR1 GTSNPN, CDR2 SVGIG (reference sequence). The CDR3 loop is CAWSVLRWMETQYF. Written as DNA, the CDR3 is TGTGCCTGGAGTGTACTCCGATGGATGGAGACCCAGTACTTC.

The rearrangement links TRBV7-3 to TRBJ1-6; D is uncertain. Germline values: CDR1 SGHTA, CDR2 FQGTGA. This CDR3 region has 13 residues. The V end lost 4 bases, the J end lost 7 bases, and 8 bases lay between the germline ends. The CDR3 loop reads CASSSVPNSPLHF. CDR3 nucleotides: TGTGCCAGCAGCTCGGTCCCAAATTCACCCCTCCACTTT.

The chain couples TRBV2 to TRBJ1-1; D is unresolved. The length of the CDR3 is 13 residues. Germline assignment: CDR1 SNHLY and CDR2 FYNNEI. V shed 8 bases and J shed 0 bases, with 10 bases lying between them. The DNA for the CDR3 is TGTGCCAGCCAGAGAGGACTGAACACTGAAGCTTTCTTT. It is translated as CASQRGLNTEAFF.